A selection of T cell receptor beta chains follows, all from one sample in a study of blood T cell repertoires in COVID-19. Assay used: immunoSEQ multiplex PCR; TCRdb lists only in-frame clones, some missing. The sample gives roughly 220,000 clones, roughly 75% of which show up once; 4.5% to 7% is in the top ten. Sequenced sample: peripheral blood. Source of these receptors: a woman in her sixties or seventies with acute or convalescent COVID-19. Each CDR3 is given with its conserved first and last residue. Fields, in order: V gene, clone size, J gene, D gene, CDR3 DNA, CDR3 protein. The D gene is left open where the match is weak. For some rows the clone size is stated as once, few or many, or as a class when expanded; others skip it.

V: TRBV7-2
size: NA
J: TRBJ2-5
D: NA
DNA: TGTGCCAGCAGCTTAGGAGGGAGCTTTCGGAGTCACCAAGAGACCCAGTACTTC
CDR3: CASSLGGSFRSHQETQYF

V: TRBV30
size: NA
J: TRBJ2-1
D: NA
DNA: TGTGCCTGGAGTGTACAGGGAAGCCGATACAATGAGCAGTTCTTC
CDR3: CAWSVQGSRYNEQFF

V: TRBV29-1
size: once
J: TRBJ1-2
D: NA
DNA: NA
CDR3: CSADIVGAGTF

V: TRBV6-5
size: many
J: TRBJ1-1
D: NA
DNA: TGTGCCAGCAGTTACGCCCTACAGGGTAGAACTGAAGCTTTCTTT
CDR3: CASSYALQGRTEAFF

V: TRBV28
size: NA
J: TRBJ2-7
D: NA
DNA: TGTGCCAGCAGCAGATACTACGAGCAGTACTTC
CDR3: CASSRYYEQYF

V: TRBV6-1
size: NA
J: TRBJ1-3
D: NA
DNA: TGTGCCAGCAGTGAAAACACGAACTCTGGAAACACCATATATTTT
CDR3: CASSENTNSGNTIYF

V: TRBV27
size: once
J: TRBJ2-3
D: TRBD2
DNA: TGTGCCAGCAGTACCGGGACTAGCGCCACAGATACGCAGTATTTT
CDR3: CASSTGTSATDTQYF

V: TRBV24-1
size: NA
J: TRBJ2-1
D: NA
DNA: TGTGCCACCAGTGAGGAGAGCTCCTACAATGAGCAGTTCTTC
CDR3: CATSEESSYNEQFF

V: TRBV5-5
size: NA
J: TRBJ1-4
D: NA
DNA: TGTGCCAGCAGCTTGGCCGCGGGTAATAATGAAAAACTGTTTTTT
CDR3: CASSLAAGNNEKLFF

V: TRBV4-1
size: NA
J: TRBJ2-7
D: NA
DNA: TGCGCCAGCAGCCAAGGACCTTCGGCGGGCGAGCAGTACTTC
CDR3: CASSQGPSAGEQYF

V: TRBV3-1/TRBV3-2
size: NA
J: TRBJ2-4
D: NA
DNA: TGTGCCAGCAGCACACCGGGACAAGGACTTAAAAACATTCAGTACTTC
CDR3: CASSTPGQGLKNIQYF

V: TRBV27
size: NA
J: TRBJ2-6
D: NA
DNA: TGTGCCAGCAGTCCCCGGCGGCCCTCTGGGGCCAACGTCCTGACTTTC
CDR3: CASSPRRPSGANVLTF

V: TRBV27
size: once
J: TRBJ1-1
D: NA
DNA: TGTGCCAGTAGTCGGTTAAGAGAGGGAACTGAAGCTTTCTTT
CDR3: CASSRLREGTEAFF

V: TRBV19
size: NA
J: TRBJ1-5
D: TRBD1
DNA: TGTGCCAGTAGTATACTTGGGACAGGGAATCAGCCCCAGCATTTT
CDR3: CASSILGTGNQPQHF

V: TRBV7-9
size: few
J: TRBJ1-1
D: NA
DNA: TGTGCCAGCAGCCTCCAAGGGGGGGCGAACACTGAAGCTTTCTTT
CDR3: CASSLQGGANTEAFF

V: TRBV12-3/TRBV12-4
size: once
J: TRBJ1-2
D: NA
DNA: TGTGCCAGCAGTCCTGCGGGCTACTATGGCTACACCTTC
CDR3: CASSPAGYYGYTF

V: TRBV7-2
size: NA
J: TRBJ2-6
D: TRBD1
DNA: TGTGCCAGCAGCCTAACAGGGGGAGGGGCCAACGTCCTGACTTTC
CDR3: CASSLTGGGANVLTF

V: TRBV5-4
size: NA
J: TRBJ2-5
D: TRBD2
DNA: TGTGCCAGCAGCTCCGGACTAGCCGCGGAGACCCAGTACTTC
CDR3: CASSSGLAAETQYF

V: TRBV7-9
size: NA
J: TRBJ1-4
D: NA
DNA: TGTGCCAGCAGCTTGATAGGGGCACGTGAAAAACTGTTTTTT
CDR3: CASSLIGAREKLFF

V: TRBV5-4
size: few
J: TRBJ2-5
D: TRBD1
DNA: TGTGCCAGCAGCTTGGGACAGGGGGCTAGGGGGACCCAGTACTTC
CDR3: CASSLGQGARGTQYF

V: TRBV18
size: NA
J: TRBJ1-1
D: NA
DNA: TGTGCCAGCTCACCAACGTCAGGAAACACTGAAGCTTTCTTT
CDR3: CASSPTSGNTEAFF

V: TRBV2
size: NA
J: TRBJ2-3
D: NA
DNA: TGTGCCAGCAGTAAAGGACTGGCCTACACAGATACGCAGTATTTT
CDR3: CASSKGLAYTDTQYF

V: TRBV2
size: NA
J: TRBJ1-2
D: NA
DNA: TGTGCCAGCAGGTCTCAGGGATCTGCCTATGGCTACACCTTC
CDR3: CASRSQGSAYGYTF

V: TRBV6-2/TRBV6-3
size: NA
J: TRBJ2-3
D: NA
DNA: TGTGCCAGCAGTCCAACCGGACTACCTAGCACAGATACGCAGTATTTT
CDR3: CASSPTGLPSTDTQYF

V: TRBV27
size: once
J: TRBJ2-1
D: TRBD2
DNA: TGTGCCAGCAGTTTAATTAGCGGGAGACTCCATGAGCAGTTCTTC
CDR3: CASSLISGRLHEQFF

V: TRBV7-8
size: NA
J: TRBJ2-7
D: TRBD2
DNA: TGTGCCAGCAGCGTTACTAGCGGAGCGCACTACGAGCAGTACTTC
CDR3: CASSVTSGAHYEQYF

V: TRBV20-1
size: NA
J: TRBJ1-1
D: NA
DNA: TGCAGTGCTAGTGAGTCAGGGGAGCCCACTGAAGCTTTCTTT
CDR3: CSASESGEPTEAFF

V: TRBV4-2
size: NA
J: TRBJ2-3
D: TRBD2
DNA: TGTGCCAGCAGCCAAACTGGACTAGCGGGAGGGCCCATGGACACAGATACGCAGTATTTT
CDR3: CASSQTGLAGGPMDTDTQYF

V: TRBV6-5
size: NA
J: TRBJ1-6
D: TRBD1
DNA: TGTGCCAGCAGCGACAGGGTTGGAGATTCACCCCTCCACTTT
CDR3: CASSDRVGDSPLHF

V: TRBV7-6
size: NA
J: TRBJ1-1
D: TRBD1
DNA: TGTGCCAGCAGCTTAGGTTGGACAGGCATTTCCACTGAAGCTTTCTTT
CDR3: CASSLGWTGISTEAFF

V: TRBV14
size: NA
J: TRBJ1-2
D: TRBD1
DNA: TGTGCCAGCAGCCAAGCGGGACAGGGAAGTGGCTACACCTTC
CDR3: CASSQAGQGSGYTF

V: TRBV7-2
size: NA
J: TRBJ1-1
D: TRBD1
DNA: TGTGCCAGCAGCTTGACAGGGAGGAACACTGAAGCTTTCTTT
CDR3: CASSLTGRNTEAFF

V: TRBV7-3
size: NA
J: TRBJ1-6
D: NA
DNA: TGTGCCAGCAGCGCCGGGACACGGAATTCACCCCTCCACTTT
CDR3: CASSAGTRNSPLHF

V: TRBV5-1
size: few
J: TRBJ2-3
D: NA
DNA: TGCGCCAGCAGCCCCGCGGGGGCGCGGAGCACAGATACGCAGTATTTT
CDR3: CASSPAGARSTDTQYF

V: TRBV21-1
size: NA
J: TRBJ1-1
D: NA
DNA: TGTGCCAGCAGCCCGACGCCGAAACAGTGTTGTTTTACTGAAGCTTTCTTT
CDR3: CASSPTPKQCCFTEAFF

V: TRBV18
size: NA
J: TRBJ2-7
D: NA
DNA: TGTGCCAGCTCACCCCTTTTGGGGGGACGGGGCGAGCAGTACTTC
CDR3: CASSPLLGGRGEQYF

V: TRBV5-1
size: NA
J: TRBJ1-1
D: NA
DNA: TGCGCCAGCAGCTTGGTGGCGAACACTGAAGCTTTCTTT
CDR3: CASSLVANTEAFF

V: TRBV10-3
size: NA
J: TRBJ2-1
D: TRBD2
DNA: TGTGCCATCGGCGCCTTAGCGGGAGGGCTGAATGAGCAGTTCTTC
CDR3: CAIGALAGGLNEQFF

V: TRBV6-6
size: few
J: TRBJ1-2
D: TRBD1
DNA: TGTGCCAGCAACGTACAGGGGGCAGGTGGCTACACCTTC
CDR3: CASNVQGAGGYTF

V: TRBV5-8
size: NA
J: TRBJ2-1
D: NA
DNA: TGTGCCAGCAGCAAAGCAAGTCTAGCTTCCTACAATGAGCAGTTCTTC
CDR3: CASSKASLASYNEQFF

V: TRBV5-1
size: NA
J: TRBJ2-1
D: NA
DNA: TGCGCCAGCGGCCCCGGGAGTGGGTACGATGAGCAGTTCTTC
CDR3: CASGPGSGYDEQFF